The T cell receptor (beta chain) described here comes from a study of T cell clusters in autoimmune cytopenias. Study context: The median distinct TRB clonotype count was about 2,400 per sample, from a median roughly 47,000 reads. Regarding the study as a whole: Primary autoimmune cytopenia patients seemingly lacked the physiological T cell clusters found in healthy donors. The T cell clusters were defined only in silico, without experimental functional validation. Comparing secondary cytopenia with chronic lymphocytic leukemia showed no cluster-lack signature, apparently masked by lymphoma repertoire.

One tube held mixed TRB-A and TRB-B primer pools for touch-down PCR. TCRdb reworked the multiplex PCR reads into one entry per CDR3 protein, no DNA. The table counts about 3,200 distinct CDR3 sequences; approximately 29% lies in the top ten. Germline V gene data show CDR1 as MNHEY and CDR2 as SVGAGI. The CDR3 spans 15 residues. TRB amplification used around 0.25 ug of peripheral blood genomic DNA. With regard to this clonotype: No antigen is known for it.

The specimen was peripheral blood. This sequence originates from a human donor with an autoimmune cytopenia or autoimmune hepatitis (not recorded which). The rearrangement joins TRBV6-5 to TRBJ1-5; TCRdb's assignment of TRBD1 cannot be checked, as there is no DNA. CDR3 in amino acids: CASLKPGGNYQPQHF.